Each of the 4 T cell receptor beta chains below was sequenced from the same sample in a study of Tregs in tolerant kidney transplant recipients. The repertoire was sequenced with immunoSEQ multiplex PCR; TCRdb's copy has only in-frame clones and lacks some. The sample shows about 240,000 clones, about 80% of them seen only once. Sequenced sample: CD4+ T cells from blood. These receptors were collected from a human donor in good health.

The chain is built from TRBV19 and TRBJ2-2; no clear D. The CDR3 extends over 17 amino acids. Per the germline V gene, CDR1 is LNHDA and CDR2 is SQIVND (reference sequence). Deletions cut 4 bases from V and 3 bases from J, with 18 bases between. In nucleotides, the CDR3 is TGTGCCAGTAGTACCGCTTGGGCGGCGACGGACACCGGGGAGCTGTTTTTT. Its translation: CASSTAWAATDTGELFF.

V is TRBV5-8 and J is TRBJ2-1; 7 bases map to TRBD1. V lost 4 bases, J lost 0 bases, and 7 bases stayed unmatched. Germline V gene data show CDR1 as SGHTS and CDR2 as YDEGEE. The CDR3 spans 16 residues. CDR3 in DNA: TGTGCCAGCAGCAACACAGGGGCCATCTCCTACAATGAGCAGTTCTTC. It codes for CASSNTGAISYNEQFF.

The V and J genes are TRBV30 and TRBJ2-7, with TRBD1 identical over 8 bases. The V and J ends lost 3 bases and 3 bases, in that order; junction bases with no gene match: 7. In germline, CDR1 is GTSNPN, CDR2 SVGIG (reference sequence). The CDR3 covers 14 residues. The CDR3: CAWRMTGESYEQYF. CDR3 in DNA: TGTGCCTGGAGGATGACAGGGGAGAGCTACGAGCAGTACTTC.

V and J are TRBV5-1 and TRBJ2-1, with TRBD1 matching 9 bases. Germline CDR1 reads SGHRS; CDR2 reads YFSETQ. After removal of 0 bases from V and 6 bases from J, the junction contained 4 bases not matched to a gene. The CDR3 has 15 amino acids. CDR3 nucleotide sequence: TGCGCCAGCAGCTTGGTGGGACAGGGTCTCAATGAGCAGTTCTTC. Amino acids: CASSLVGQGLNEQFF.